This T cell receptor (beta chain) was identified in a study of OX40 agonist ivuxolimab in advanced cancers. Study background: Among those enrolled, mean age was about 63 years (range 23 to 79) and roughly 84% were male. Points from the study as a whole: Some of the lowest clonal expansion was seen in partial responders at 0.1-3.0 mg/kg.

Profiling relied on immunoSEQ multiplex PCR, and the TCRdb table lists in-frame clones only, not all of them. The sample lists under 95,000 clones; 86% were seen once. Note on this clone: Antigen: not known.

Trimming removed 7 bases from V and 6 bases from J, with 9 bases in between. Per the germline V gene, CDR1 is MDHEN and CDR2 is SYDVKM. The CDR3 is 12 residues long. V and J are TRBV28 and TRBJ2-2; no clear D gene. The sequence derives from an adult with an advanced solid tumor such as melanoma, head and neck, liver or kidney cancer. Material: CD4+ or CD8+ T cells sorted from blood, obtained in a trial of the OX40 agonist ivuxolimab. This chain's CDR3 is CASTRGAGELFF. CDR3 DNA: TGTGCCAGCACCCGAGGAGCCGGGGAGCTGTTTTTT.